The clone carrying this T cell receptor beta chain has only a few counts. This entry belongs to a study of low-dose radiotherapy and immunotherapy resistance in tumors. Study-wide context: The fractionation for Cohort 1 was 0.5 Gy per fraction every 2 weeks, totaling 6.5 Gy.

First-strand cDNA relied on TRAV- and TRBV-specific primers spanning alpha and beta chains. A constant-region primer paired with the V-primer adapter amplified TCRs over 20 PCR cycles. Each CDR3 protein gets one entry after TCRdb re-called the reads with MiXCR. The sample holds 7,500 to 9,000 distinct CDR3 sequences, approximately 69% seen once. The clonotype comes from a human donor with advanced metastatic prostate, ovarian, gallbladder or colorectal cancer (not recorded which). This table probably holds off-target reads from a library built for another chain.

CDR3 loop: CASSVTWGNNQPQHF. CDR3 DNA sequence: TGTGCCAGCAGCGTAACGTGGGGCAACAATCAGCCCCAGCATTTT. The chain couples TRBV9 to TRBJ1-5; D perhaps matches TRBD1 (5 bases). The germline V gene has CDR1 SGDLS and CDR2 YYNGEE. Trimming left V 1 base short and J 3 bases short, with 11 bases between. This CDR3 contains 15 residues.